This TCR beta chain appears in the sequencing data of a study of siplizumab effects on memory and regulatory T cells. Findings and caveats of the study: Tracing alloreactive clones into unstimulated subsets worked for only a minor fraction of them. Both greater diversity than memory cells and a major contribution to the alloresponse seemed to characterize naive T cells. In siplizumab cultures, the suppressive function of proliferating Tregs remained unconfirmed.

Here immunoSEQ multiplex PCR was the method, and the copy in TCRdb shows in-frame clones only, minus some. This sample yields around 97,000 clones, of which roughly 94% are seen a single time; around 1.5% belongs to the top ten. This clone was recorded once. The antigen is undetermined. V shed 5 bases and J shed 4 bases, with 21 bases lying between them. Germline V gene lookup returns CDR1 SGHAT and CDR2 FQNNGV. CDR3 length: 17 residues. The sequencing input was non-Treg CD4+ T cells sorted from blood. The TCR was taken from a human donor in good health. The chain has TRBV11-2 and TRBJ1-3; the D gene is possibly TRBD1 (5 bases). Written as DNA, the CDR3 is TGTGCCAGCAGCCCGACCACAACGACAGTGTCCGGAAACACCATATATTTT. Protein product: CASSPTTTTVSGNTIYF.